This TCR beta chain derives from a study of T-cell reconstitution after alpha-beta-depleted transplantation in children. This sample's TCRbeta library carried unique molecular identifier barcodes. From the PCR reads, TCRdb called clonotypes with MiXCR, one entry per CDR3 protein. The data contain some 530,000 distinct CDR3 sequences, roughly an eighth of them seen just once; the ten biggest clones take up roughly 5.4%. The CDR3 is made up of 16 amino acids. CDR1 and CDR2 (germline): DFQATT, SNEGSKA (reference sequence). Trimming removed 5 bases from V and 5 bases from J; junction bases left unmatched: 9.

The input for sequencing was PBMCs from the stem cell graft donor, taken from the stem cell graft. This rearrangement joins TRBV20-1 to TRBJ2-3; the match to TRBD2 covers 14 bases. This receptor was taken from a human donor who donated a stem cell graft to a child with combined immunodeficiency. CDR3 in amino acids: CSAARTSGGPGDTQYF. CDR3 nucleotide sequence: TGCAGTGCTGCCCGGACTAGCGGGGGGCCGGGAGATACGCAGTATTTT.